Presented here are 25 T cell receptor beta chains from one specimen sequenced in a study of shared clonotypes between healthy human individuals. TCRdb keeps only in-frame clones here, not all; method: immunoSEQ multiplex PCR. This sample carries under 150,000 clones, around two thirds of them seen once, and the ten largest clones take about 26%. Sequences were obtained from memory CD8+ T cells sorted from blood. Subset here: CD45RO+ cells pooled with CCR7-negative TemRA cells. The source is a woman in her thirties in good health.

The chain uses TRBV10-3 and TRBJ2-7; possible D gene TRBD2, 6 bases. Germline V CDR1 and CDR2: ENHRY, SYGVKD. Trimming removed 6 bases at V and 2 bases at J, with 14 bases between. The CDR3 has 14 residues. CDR3 residues: CAIRGEVTTYEQYF. CDR3 nucleotide sequence: TGTGCCATCAGGGGGGAGGTGACCACCTACGAGCAGTACTTC.

The chain has TRBV10-3 and TRBJ2-1; TRBD1 matches 7 bases. CDR1 and CDR2 from the germline V gene are ENHRY and SYGVKD. The CDR3 runs 14 residues. The ends lost 4 bases at V and 5 bases at J; junction bases unmatched: 5. The CDR3 region has the DNA TGTGCCATCAGTGCCGGGACAGAAAACAATGAGCAGTTCTTC. Protein: CAISAGTENNEQFF.

This sequence joins TRBV5-4 and TRBJ2-3, with 8 positions matching TRBD2. Germline trimming cut 0 bases from V and 7 bases from J; bases unmatched to any gene: 4. The CDR3 loop spans 14 amino acids. CDR1 is SGHNT and CDR2 is YYREEE in the germline V gene (reference sequence). This CDR3 reads CASSLGTSRYTQYF. CDR3 nucleotides: TGTGCCAGCAGCTTGGGGACTAGCAGATATACGCAGTATTTT.

This clone was seen more than once but under ten times. V gene TRBV20-1 combines with J gene TRBJ1-2; D gene ambiguous. The V gene's germline CDR1 is DFQATT and CDR2 SNEGSKA (reference sequence). Trimming took off 1 base at V and 5 bases at J, with 5 bases between the two ends. CDR3 size: 11 residues. The CDR3 region has the DNA TGCAGTGCTAGAGTCGGGTATGGCTACACCTTC. Translated, it gives CSARVGYGYTF.

CDR3 amino acids: CASSLIGAEREYEQFF. For the CDR3, the DNA is TGTGCCAGCAGCTTAATTGGTGCAGAACGGGAGTATGAGCAGTTCTTC. This chain connects TRBV7-3 to TRBJ2-1, with D possibly TRBD2 on 6 matching bases. Trimming cost V 1 base and J 8 bases, with 18 bases left between them. Germline CDR1 SGHTA, CDR2 FQGTGA. The CDR3 sequence is 16 residues long.

The chain couples TRBV6-6 to TRBJ2-1, with 8 bases identical to TRBD1. This CDR3 has 13 residues. V shed 7 bases and J 10 bases; nucleotides not matched to a gene: 9. Germline V gene sequence: CDR1 MNHNY, CDR2 SVGAGI (reference sequence). This CDR3 is CASTLRDRLEQFF. The CDR3 DNA follows: TGTGCCAGCACCCTCCGGGACAGGCTCGAGCAGTTCTTC.

The sample holds a few counts of this clone. Other DNA variants within this sample encode the same CDR3. The chain is built from TRBV9 and TRBJ2-3; the D is unclear. This CDR3 is 14 amino acids long. Germline CDR1 reads SGDLS; CDR2 reads YYNGEE. With 5 bases removed from V and 4 bases from J, the gap between germline ends came to 14 bases. The CDR3 spells CASSFGGGSDTQYF. The CDR3 DNA is TGTGCCAGCAGTTTCGGCGGCGGATCAGATACGCAGTATTTT. The full variable domain, its missing parts supplied by reference TRBV9 and TRBJ2-3, is DSGVTQTPKHLITATGQRVTLRCSPRSGDLSVYWYQQSLDQGLQFLIQYYNGEERAKGNILERFSAQQFPDLHSELNLSSLELGDSALYFCASSFGGGSDTQYFGPGTRLTVL.

V is TRBV27 and J is TRBJ2-7, with TRBD2 matching 9 bases. The length of the CDR3 is 17 residues. Germline V lookup: CDR1 MNHEY, CDR2 SMNVEV (reference sequence). V was clipped by 6 bases and J by 3 bases; unmatched bases: 15. The CDR3 sequence: CASRPGFGLAQSYEQYF. In DNA form, the CDR3 reads TGTGCCAGCAGACCAGGATTCGGACTAGCGCAAAGCTACGAGCAGTACTTC.

This chain joins TRBV27 and TRBJ2-1; D is perhaps TRBD2 (5 bases). Trimming pared 3 bases from V and 2 bases from J, leaving 17 bases between. The germline gives CDR1 MNHEY, CDR2 SMNVEV (reference sequence). The CDR3 consists of 17 residues. Here the CDR3 reads CASSFSAGARPYNEQFF. The DNA for the CDR3 is TGTGCCAGCAGTTTTTCGGCGGGCGCTCGCCCCTACAATGAGCAGTTCTTC.

The chain joins TRBV1 to TRBJ1-2; whether TRBD1, the table's D call, matches the DNA was not checked. TRBV1 is annotated as a pseudogene. The CDR3 is 15 amino acids. The CDR3 DNA follows: TGCACCAGCAGCCAAGAGCCAGGGGGCTCGAGGGGCTACACCTTC. Residues: CTSSQEPGGSRGYTF.

The table lists this clone with many counts. The genes are TRBV27 and TRBJ2-6, with 8 bases identical to TRBD2. The CDR3 consists of 17 residues. The V and J ends lost 2 bases and 0 bases, in that order; junction bases with no gene match: 3. In germline, CDR1 is MNHEY, CDR2 SMNVEV (reference sequence). CDR3 DNA: TGTGCCAGCAGTTTAAAGGGGACTAGCTCTGGGGCCAACGTCCTGACTTTC. Protein product: CASSLKGTSSGANVLTF.

The chain joins TRBV6-4 to TRBJ2-3; TRBD2 is a possible D gene (6 bases). CDR1 MRHNA and CDR2 SNTAGT come from the germline V gene. The CDR3 spans 15 residues. V lost 1 base and J 2 bases, leaving 10 bases between the germline ends. The CDR3 spells CASSDLGLPTDTQYF. DNA for the CDR3: TGTGCCAGCAGTGACTTGGGACTGCCCACAGATACGCAGTATTTT.

This clone was seen more than once but under ten times. This chain connects TRBV4-1 to TRBJ2-5; 10 bases map to TRBD1. The DNA end is a closer match to TRBJ2-7, so the J assignment may be wrong. The length of the CDR3 is 15 residues. Germline V gives CDR1 MGHRA, CDR2 YSYEKL. CDR3 protein: CASSHGQGEGYEQYF. Here the CDR3 DNA reads TGCGCCAGCAGCCATGGACAGGGGGAGGGTTACGAGCAGTACTTC.

V and J are TRBV6-1 and TRBJ1-1; D may be TRBD1 (5 bases). The V gene's germline CDR1 is MNHNS and CDR2 SASEGT. The CDR3 runs 14 residues. V lost 4 bases and J 2 bases, leaving 11 bases between the germline ends. The DNA of the CDR3 is TGTGCCAGCAGTGCGGGACCCTACAACACTGAAGCTTTCTTT. This translates into CASSAGPYNTEAFF.

The J gene is TRBJ1-4, the V gene TRBV27; TRBD1 is a possible D gene (6 bases). Trimming pared 8 bases from V and 6 bases from J, leaving 13 bases between. Germline V CDR1 and CDR2: MNHEY, SMNVEV (reference sequence). The CDR3 loop spans 13 amino acids. Here the CDR3 reads CASSGDVYEKLFF. CDR3 sequence (DNA): TGTGCCAGCTCAGGGGATGTATATGAAAAACTGTTTTTT.

This rearrangement joins TRBV4-1 to TRBJ1-1, with a possible D match to TRBD1 (5 bases). The CDR3 is 17 residues long. Trimming pared 0 bases from V and 0 bases from J, leaving 14 bases between. Looked up from germline, CDR1 is MGHRA and CDR2 is YSYEKL. CDR3 region: CASSQEADTHMNTEAFF. The CDR3 nucleotides are TGCGCCAGCAGCCAAGAGGCGGACACGCACATGAACACTGAAGCTTTCTTT.

The chain couples TRBV7-4 to TRBJ2-2; TRBD2 is a possible D gene (6 bases). CDR3 size: 14 residues. V lost 5 bases, J lost 7 bases, and 14 bases lay in between. Germline V gene lookup returns CDR1 SGHVT and CDR2 SQSDAQ. The CDR3 bases are TGTGCCAGCAGCCCCGGCGGGGCGGTCGGGGAGCTGTTTTTT. Translation gives CASSPGGAVGELFF.

V usage is TRBV7-7 and J usage is TRBJ2-7, with D perhaps matching TRBD1 (7 bases). V was shortened by 5 bases and J by 3 bases, with 14 bases between the two germline ends. This CDR3 is built from 14 residues. The germline V gene encodes CDR1 SSHAT and CDR2 FNYEAQ (reference sequence). The CDR3 protein is CASSRGAGGYEQYF. CDR3 nucleotides: TGTGCCAGCAGCAGGGGGGCAGGGGGCTACGAGCAGTACTTC. The complete variable domain, with remaining parts taken from reference TRBV7-7 and TRBJ2-7, reads GAGVSQSPRYKVTKRGQDVTLRCDPISSHATLYWYQQALGQGPEFLTYFNYEAQPDKSGLPSDRFSAERPEGSISTLTIQRTEQRDSAMYRCASSRGAGGYEQYFGPGTRLTVT.

There are a few counts of this clone. A far larger clone differs by one base, so this is likely a read error. The J gene is TRBJ2-3, the V gene TRBV6-4, with TRBD2 matching over 11 bases. This CDR3 comprises 15 residues. Germline CDR1 MRHNA, CDR2 SNTAGT. J was trimmed by 0 bases and V by 4 bases; bases with no gene match: 0. The CDR3 sequence: CASSGLAGSTDTQYF. CDR3 DNA: TGTGCCAGCAGTGGACTAGCGGGAAGCACAGATACGCAGTATTTT.

V and J are TRBV25-1 and TRBJ2-7, with D maybe TRBD1 (6 bases). The CDR3 sequence is 14 residues long. Germline CDR1 is MGHDK and CDR2 is SYGVNS. V shed 2 bases and J shed 3 bases, with 11 bases lying between them. The CDR3 nucleotides are TGTGCCAGCAGTGAAGGAGCGACAGGCTACGAGCAGTACTTC. It specifies CASSEGATGYEQYF.

The chain employs TRBV11-2 and TRBJ2-1, with 13 bases fitting TRBD2. This CDR3 has 19 amino acids. The V and J ends lost 1 base and 0 bases, in that order; junction bases with no gene match: 6. Germline lookup yields CDR1 SGHAT and CDR2 FQNNGV. The DNA for the CDR3 is TGTGCCAGCAGCTTAGGACTAGCGGGAGGCCCGAGCTCCTACAATGAGCAGTTCTTC. Translating gives CASSLGLAGGPSSYNEQFF.

This clone was detected a few times. The chain employs TRBV2 and TRBJ1-1, with D unresolved. Looked up from germline, CDR1 is SNHLY and CDR2 is FYNNEI. This CDR3 is 13 amino acids long. With 5 bases removed from V and 5 bases from J, the gap between germline ends came to 12 bases. CDR3 in DNA: TGTGCCAGCAGTCTGGGAGTGGAAACTGAAGCTTTCTTT. Residues: CASSLGVETEAFF.

This clone occurred once. The rearrangement links TRBV9 to TRBJ2-1; D is possibly TRBD2 (6 bases). This CDR3 is 15 amino acids long. The germline V gene has CDR1 SGDLS and CDR2 YYNGEE. V was cut by 0 bases and J by 5 bases, with 12 bases left in between. The CDR3 DNA is TGTGCCAGCAGCGTAGGGAGCGGGTGGGACAATGAGCAGTTCTTC. Its translation is CASSVGSGWDNEQFF.

The V call is TRBV29-1, the J call TRBJ2-1, with 8 bases fitting TRBD2. Losses at the gene ends were 4 bases for V and 3 bases for J; bases not matched to a gene: 14. Germline V gene lookup returns CDR1 SQVTM and CDR2 ANQGSEA. The CDR3 totals 17 residues. CDR3 sequence reads: CSVVRSILAGDYNEQFF. DNA for the CDR3: TGCAGCGTTGTCCGCTCTATTCTAGCGGGCGACTACAATGAGCAGTTCTTC.

At least ten counts were recorded for this clone. The chain has TRBV29-1 and TRBJ2-6; a possible D gene is TRBD1 (6 bases). V shed 2 bases and J shed 0 bases, with 8 bases lying between them. The CDR3 covers 15 residues. The germline CDR1 and CDR2 sequences are SQVTM and ANQGSEA. CDR3 DNA sequence: TGCAGCGTTGAACAGGGGACCTCTGGGGCCAACGTCCTGACTTTC. This codes for CSVEQGTSGANVLTF. Based on the CDR3 plus reference TRBV29-1 and TRBJ2-6, the full variable domain is SAVISQKPSRDICQRGTSLTIQCQVDSQVTMMFWYRQQPGQSLTLIATANQGSEATYESGFVIDKFPISRPNLTFSTLTVSNMSPEDSSIYLCSVEQGTSGANVLTFGAGSRLTVL.